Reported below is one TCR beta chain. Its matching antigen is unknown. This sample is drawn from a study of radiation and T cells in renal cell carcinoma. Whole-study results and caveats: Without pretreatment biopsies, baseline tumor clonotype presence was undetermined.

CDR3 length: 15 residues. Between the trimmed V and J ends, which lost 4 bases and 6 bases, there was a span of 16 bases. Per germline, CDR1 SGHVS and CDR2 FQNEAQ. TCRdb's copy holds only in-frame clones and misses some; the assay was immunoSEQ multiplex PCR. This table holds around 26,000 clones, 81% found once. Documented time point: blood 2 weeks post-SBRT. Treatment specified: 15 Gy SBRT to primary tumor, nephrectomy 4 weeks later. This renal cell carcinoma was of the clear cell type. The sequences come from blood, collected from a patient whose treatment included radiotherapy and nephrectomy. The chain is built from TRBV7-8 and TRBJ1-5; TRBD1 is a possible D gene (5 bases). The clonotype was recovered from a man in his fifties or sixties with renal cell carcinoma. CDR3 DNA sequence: TGTGCCAGCAGCTCATTGCAGGGTTTACGTCAGCCCCAGCATTTT. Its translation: CASSSLQGLRQPQHF.